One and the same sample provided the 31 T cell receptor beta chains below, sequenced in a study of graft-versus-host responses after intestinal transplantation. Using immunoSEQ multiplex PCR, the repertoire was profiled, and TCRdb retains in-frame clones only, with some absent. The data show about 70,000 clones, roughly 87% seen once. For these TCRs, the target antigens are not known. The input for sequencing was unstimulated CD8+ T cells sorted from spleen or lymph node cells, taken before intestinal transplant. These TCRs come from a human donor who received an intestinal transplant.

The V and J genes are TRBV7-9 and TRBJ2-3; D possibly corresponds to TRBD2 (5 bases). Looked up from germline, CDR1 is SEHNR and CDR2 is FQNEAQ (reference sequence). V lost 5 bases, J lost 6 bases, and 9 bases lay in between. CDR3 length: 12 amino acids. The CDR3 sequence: CASSTRRDTQYF. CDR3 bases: TGTGCCAGCAGCACTAGGAGGGATACGCAGTATTTT.

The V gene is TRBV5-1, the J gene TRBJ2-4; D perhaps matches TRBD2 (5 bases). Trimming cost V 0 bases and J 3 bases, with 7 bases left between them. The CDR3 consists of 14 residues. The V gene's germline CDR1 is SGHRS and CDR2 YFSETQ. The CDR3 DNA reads TGCGCCAGCAGCTTGGGTGGAGGCAAAAACATTCAGTACTTC. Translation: CASSLGGGKNIQYF.

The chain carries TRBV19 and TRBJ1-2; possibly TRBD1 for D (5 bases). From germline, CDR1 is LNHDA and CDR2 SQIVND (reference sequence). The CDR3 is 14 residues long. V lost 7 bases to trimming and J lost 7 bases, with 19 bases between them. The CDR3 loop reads CASMGPGPHGGYTF. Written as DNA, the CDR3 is TGTGCCAGTATGGGGCCTGGACCGCACGGTGGCTACACCTTC.

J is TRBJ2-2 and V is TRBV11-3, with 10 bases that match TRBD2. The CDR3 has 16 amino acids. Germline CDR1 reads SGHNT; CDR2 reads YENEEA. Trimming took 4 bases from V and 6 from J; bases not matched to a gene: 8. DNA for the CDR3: TGTGCCAGCAGCTCCAAACAAGCGGGGGGGCCCGGGGAGCTGTTTTTT. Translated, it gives CASSSKQAGGPGELFF.

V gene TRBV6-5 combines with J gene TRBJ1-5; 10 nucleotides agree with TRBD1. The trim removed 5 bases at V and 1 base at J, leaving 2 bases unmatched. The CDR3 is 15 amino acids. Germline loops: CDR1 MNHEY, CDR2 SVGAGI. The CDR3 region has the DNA TGTGCCAGCAGTGCGACAGGGGGCAGCAATCAGCCCCAGCATTTT. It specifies CASSATGGSNQPQHF.

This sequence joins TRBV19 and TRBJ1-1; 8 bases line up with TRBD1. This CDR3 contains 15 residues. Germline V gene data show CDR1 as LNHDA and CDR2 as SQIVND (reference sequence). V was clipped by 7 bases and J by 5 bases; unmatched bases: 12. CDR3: CASKSGGVGHTEAFF. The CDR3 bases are TGTGCCAGTAAGTCAGGGGGCGTTGGTCATACTGAAGCTTTCTTT.

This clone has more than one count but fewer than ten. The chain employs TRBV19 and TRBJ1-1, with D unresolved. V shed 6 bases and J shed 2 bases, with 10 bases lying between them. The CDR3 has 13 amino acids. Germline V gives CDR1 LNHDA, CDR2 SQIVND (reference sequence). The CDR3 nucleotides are TGTGCCAGTAGCCCCAGGCCAAACACTGAAGCTTTCTTT. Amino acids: CASSPRPNTEAFF.

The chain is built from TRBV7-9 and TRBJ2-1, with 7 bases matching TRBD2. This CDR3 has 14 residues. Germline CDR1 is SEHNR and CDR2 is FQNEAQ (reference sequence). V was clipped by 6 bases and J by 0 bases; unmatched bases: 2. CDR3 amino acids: CASRTSDSYNEQFF. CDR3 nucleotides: TGTGCCAGCAGAACTAGCGACTCCTACAATGAGCAGTTCTTC. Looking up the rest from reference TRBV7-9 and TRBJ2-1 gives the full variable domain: DTGVSQNPRHKITKRGQNVTFRCDPISEHNRLYWYRQTLGQGPEFLTYFQNEAQLEKSRLLSDRFSAERPKGSFSTLEIQRTEQGDSAMYLCASRTSDSYNEQFFGPGTRLTVL.

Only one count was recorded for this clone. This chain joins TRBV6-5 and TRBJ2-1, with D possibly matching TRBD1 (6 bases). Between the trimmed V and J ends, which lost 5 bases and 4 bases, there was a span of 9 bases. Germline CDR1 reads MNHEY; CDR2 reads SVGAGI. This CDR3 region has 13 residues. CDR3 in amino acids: CASSPGTYNEQFF. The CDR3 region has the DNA TGTGCCAGCAGTCCCGGGACATACAATGAGCAGTTCTTC.

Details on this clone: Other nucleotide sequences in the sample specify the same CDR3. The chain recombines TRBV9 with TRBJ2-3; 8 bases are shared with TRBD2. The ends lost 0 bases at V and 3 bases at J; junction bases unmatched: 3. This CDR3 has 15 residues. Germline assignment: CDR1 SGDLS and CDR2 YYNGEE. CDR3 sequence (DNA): TGTGCCAGCAGCGTAGGGGGCGGGGGGACAGATACGCAGTATTTT. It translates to CASSVGGGGTDTQYF.

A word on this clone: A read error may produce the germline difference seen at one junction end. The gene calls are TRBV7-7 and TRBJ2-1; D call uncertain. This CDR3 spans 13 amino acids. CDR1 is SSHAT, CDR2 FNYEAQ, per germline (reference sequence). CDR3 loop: CASSLGRDNEQFF. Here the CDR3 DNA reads TGTGCTAGCAGCTTAGGACGGGACAATGAGCAGTTCTTC.

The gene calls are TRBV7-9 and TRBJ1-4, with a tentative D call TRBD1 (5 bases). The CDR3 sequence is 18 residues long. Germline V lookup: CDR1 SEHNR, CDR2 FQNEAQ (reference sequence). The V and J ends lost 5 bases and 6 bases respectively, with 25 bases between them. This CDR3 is CASSPHAGRVIFDEKLFF. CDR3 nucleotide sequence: TGTGCCAGCAGCCCCCATGCCGGCAGGGTGATCTTCGATGAAAAACTGTTTTTT.

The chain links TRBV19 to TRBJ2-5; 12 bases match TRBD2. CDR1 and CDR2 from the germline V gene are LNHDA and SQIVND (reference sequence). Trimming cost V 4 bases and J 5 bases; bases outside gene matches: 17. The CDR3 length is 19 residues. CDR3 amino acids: CASSSPSGGGPAIQETQYF. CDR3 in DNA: TGTGCCAGTAGTAGTCCTAGCGGGGGGGGACCGGCAATCCAGGAGACCCAGTACTTC.

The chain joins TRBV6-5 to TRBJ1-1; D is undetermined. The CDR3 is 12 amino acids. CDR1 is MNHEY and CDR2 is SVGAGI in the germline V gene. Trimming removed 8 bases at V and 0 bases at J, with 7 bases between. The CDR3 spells CASRGMNTEAFF. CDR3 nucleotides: TGTGCCAGCCGGGGAATGAACACTGAAGCTTTCTTT.

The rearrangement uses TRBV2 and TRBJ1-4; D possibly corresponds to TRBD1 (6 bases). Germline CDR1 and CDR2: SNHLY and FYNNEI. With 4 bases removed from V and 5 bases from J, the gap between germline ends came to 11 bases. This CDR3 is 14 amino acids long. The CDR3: CASSGGDRNEKLFF. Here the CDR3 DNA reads TGTGCCAGCAGTGGCGGTGACAGGAATGAAAAACTGTTTTTT.

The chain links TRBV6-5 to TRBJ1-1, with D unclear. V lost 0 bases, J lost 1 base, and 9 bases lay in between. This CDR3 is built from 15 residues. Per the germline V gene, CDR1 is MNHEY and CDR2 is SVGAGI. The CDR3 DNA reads TGTGCCAGCAGTTACTCGAGGGCAGGGAACACTGAAGCTTTCTTT. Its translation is CASSYSRAGNTEAFF.

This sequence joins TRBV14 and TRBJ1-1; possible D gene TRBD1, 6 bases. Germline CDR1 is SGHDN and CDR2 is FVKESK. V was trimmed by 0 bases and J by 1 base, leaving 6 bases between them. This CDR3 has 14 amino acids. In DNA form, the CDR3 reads TGTGCCAGCAGCCAAGACAGGGGGAACACTGAAGCTTTCTTT. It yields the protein CASSQDRGNTEAFF.

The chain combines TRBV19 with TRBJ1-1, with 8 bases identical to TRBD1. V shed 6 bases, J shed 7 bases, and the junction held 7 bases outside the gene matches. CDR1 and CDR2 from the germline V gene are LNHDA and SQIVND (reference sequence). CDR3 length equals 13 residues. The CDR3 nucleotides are TGTGCCAGTAGGGACAGGGTTAATGTTGAAGCTTTCTTT. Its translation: CASRDRVNVEAFF.

CDR3 loop: CASSYSTQGETQYF. In DNA form, the CDR3 reads TGTGCCAGCAGTTACTCGACGCAGGGAGAGACCCAGTACTTC. This sequence joins TRBV6-5 and TRBJ2-5, with a possible D match to TRBD1 (5 bases). The CDR3 runs to 14 residues. Deletions cut 0 bases from V and 4 bases from J, with 9 bases between. Germline loops: CDR1 MNHEY, CDR2 SVGAGI.

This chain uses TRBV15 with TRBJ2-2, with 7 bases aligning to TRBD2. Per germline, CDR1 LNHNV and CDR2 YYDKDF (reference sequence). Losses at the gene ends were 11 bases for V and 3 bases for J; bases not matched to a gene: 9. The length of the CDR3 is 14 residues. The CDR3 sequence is CASARGSDTGELFF. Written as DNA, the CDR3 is TGTGCCTCCGCGCGGGGGTCGGACACCGGGGAGCTGTTTTTT.

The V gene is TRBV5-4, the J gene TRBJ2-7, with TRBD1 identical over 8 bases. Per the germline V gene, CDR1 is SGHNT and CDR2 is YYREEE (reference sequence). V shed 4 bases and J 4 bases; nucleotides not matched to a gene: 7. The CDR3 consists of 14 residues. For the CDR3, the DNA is TGTGCCAGCAGCGGGGGAGACAGGGGTTACGAGCAGTACTTC. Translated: CASSGGDRGYEQYF.

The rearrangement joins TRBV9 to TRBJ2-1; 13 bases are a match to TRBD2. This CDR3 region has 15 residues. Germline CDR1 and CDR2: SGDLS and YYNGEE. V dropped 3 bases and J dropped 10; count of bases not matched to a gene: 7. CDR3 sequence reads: CASSDTSGGALEQFF. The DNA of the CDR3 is TGTGCCAGCAGCGACACTAGCGGGGGGGCTTTGGAGCAGTTCTTC.

CDR3 loop: CASSPSGPNGRGEQFF. CDR3 nucleotides: TGTGCCAGCAGCCCTAGTGGGCCTAATGGTCGGGGGGAGCAGTTCTTC. The V gene is TRBV9, the J gene TRBJ2-1, with a tentative D call TRBD2 (6 bases). CDR1 and CDR2 from the germline V gene are SGDLS and YYNGEE. This CDR3 comprises 16 residues. Trimming removed 4 bases at V and 10 bases at J, with 24 bases between.

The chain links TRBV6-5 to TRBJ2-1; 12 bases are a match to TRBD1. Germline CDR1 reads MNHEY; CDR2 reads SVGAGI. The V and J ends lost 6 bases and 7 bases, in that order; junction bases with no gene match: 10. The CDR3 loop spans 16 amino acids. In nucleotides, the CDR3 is TGTGCCAGCAGCTACCCGGGACAGGGGGCGCGGAATGAGCAGTTCTTC. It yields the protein CASSYPGQGARNEQFF.

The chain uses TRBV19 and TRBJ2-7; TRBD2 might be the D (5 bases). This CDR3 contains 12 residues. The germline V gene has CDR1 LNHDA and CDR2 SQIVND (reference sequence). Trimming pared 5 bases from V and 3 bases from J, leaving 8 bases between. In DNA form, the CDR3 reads TGTGCCAGTAGTGACGCGGGCTACGAGCAGTACTTC. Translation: CASSDAGYEQYF.

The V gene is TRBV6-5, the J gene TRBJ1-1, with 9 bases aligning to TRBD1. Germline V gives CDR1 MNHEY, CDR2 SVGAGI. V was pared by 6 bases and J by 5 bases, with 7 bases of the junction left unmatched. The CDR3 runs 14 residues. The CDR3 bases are TGTGCCAGCAGCACAGGGGGCGGGGGAACTGAAGCTTTCTTT. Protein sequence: CASSTGGGGTEAFF.

Here the CDR3 DNA reads TGTGCCAGCAGTAACCCCACCGGGACAGGGACGGAAAAACTGTTTTTT. It is translated as CASSNPTGTGTEKLFF. V and J are TRBV5-4 and TRBJ1-4, with TRBD1 identical over 9 bases. Trimming cost V 5 bases and J 8 bases; bases outside gene matches: 13. The CDR3 covers 16 residues. Germline V gene lookup returns CDR1 SGHNT and CDR2 YYREEE (reference sequence).

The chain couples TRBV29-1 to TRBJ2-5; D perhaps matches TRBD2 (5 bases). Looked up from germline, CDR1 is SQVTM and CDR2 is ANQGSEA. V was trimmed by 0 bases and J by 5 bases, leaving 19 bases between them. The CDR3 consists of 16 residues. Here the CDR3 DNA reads TGCAGCGTTGAAGATCCAAGCGAGCGGCCTTATGAGACCCAGTACTTC. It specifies CSVEDPSERPYETQYF.

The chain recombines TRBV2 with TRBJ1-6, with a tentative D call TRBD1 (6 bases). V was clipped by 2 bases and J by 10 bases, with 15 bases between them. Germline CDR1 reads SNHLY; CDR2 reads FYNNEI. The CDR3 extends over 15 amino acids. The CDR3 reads CASSEPTPGQSPLHF. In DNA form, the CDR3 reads TGTGCCAGCAGTGAACCGACGCCCGGACAGTCACCCCTCCACTTT.

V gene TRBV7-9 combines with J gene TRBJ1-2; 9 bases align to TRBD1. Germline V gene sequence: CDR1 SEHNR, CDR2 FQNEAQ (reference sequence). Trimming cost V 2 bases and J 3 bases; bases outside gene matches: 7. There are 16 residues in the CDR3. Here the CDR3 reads CASSLTGTGLDYGYTF. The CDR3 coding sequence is TGTGCCAGCAGCTTAACCGGGACAGGGCTTGACTATGGCTACACCTTC.

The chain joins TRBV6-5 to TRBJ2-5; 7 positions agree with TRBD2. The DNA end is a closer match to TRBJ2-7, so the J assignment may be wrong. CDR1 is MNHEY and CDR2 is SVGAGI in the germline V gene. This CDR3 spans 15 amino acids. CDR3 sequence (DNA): TGTGCCAGCAGTTTGGGAGGGGACCCCTCCTACGAGCAGTACTTC. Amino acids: CASSLGGDPSYEQYF.